The clone carrying this TCR beta chain was found once. Antigen unknown. This sample is drawn from a study of T cell repertoires in cytomegalovirus infection. Looking at the study overall: Selection of CMV epitopes for the study included recently identified HLA-C-restricted and well-studied HLA-B-restricted ones. Based on public TCR beta signatures, there were indications of CMV infection and of a matching HLA type. Study-wide results and caveats: Individuals carrying CMV plus the relevant HLA were identified by cumulative frequency of public TCR beta families. There were HLA-C-restricted CMV-specific TCR beta clonotypes dominating the ex vivo response.

With V trimmed by 5 bases and J by 7 bases, 13 bases remained unmatched. The CDR3 totals 17 residues. Germline assignment: CDR1 MDHEN and CDR2 SYDVKM. TCRdb processed the reads anew with MiXCR; each CDR3 protein has one entry. The sample holds about 740,000 distinct CDR3 sequences, around 35% seen once. The sample consisted of cultured PBMCs, taken from culture after CMV antigen stimulation. The chain links TRBV28 to TRBJ2-5, with 13 bases matching TRBD2. This sequence was found in a human donor in good health (CMV status not recorded). Some clones in this sample may be carry-over from other donors' samples. The CDR3 here is CASSQNTGTSGVGTQYF. The CDR3 DNA is TGTGCCAGCAGTCAGAACACCGGGACTAGCGGGGTTGGGACCCAGTACTTC.